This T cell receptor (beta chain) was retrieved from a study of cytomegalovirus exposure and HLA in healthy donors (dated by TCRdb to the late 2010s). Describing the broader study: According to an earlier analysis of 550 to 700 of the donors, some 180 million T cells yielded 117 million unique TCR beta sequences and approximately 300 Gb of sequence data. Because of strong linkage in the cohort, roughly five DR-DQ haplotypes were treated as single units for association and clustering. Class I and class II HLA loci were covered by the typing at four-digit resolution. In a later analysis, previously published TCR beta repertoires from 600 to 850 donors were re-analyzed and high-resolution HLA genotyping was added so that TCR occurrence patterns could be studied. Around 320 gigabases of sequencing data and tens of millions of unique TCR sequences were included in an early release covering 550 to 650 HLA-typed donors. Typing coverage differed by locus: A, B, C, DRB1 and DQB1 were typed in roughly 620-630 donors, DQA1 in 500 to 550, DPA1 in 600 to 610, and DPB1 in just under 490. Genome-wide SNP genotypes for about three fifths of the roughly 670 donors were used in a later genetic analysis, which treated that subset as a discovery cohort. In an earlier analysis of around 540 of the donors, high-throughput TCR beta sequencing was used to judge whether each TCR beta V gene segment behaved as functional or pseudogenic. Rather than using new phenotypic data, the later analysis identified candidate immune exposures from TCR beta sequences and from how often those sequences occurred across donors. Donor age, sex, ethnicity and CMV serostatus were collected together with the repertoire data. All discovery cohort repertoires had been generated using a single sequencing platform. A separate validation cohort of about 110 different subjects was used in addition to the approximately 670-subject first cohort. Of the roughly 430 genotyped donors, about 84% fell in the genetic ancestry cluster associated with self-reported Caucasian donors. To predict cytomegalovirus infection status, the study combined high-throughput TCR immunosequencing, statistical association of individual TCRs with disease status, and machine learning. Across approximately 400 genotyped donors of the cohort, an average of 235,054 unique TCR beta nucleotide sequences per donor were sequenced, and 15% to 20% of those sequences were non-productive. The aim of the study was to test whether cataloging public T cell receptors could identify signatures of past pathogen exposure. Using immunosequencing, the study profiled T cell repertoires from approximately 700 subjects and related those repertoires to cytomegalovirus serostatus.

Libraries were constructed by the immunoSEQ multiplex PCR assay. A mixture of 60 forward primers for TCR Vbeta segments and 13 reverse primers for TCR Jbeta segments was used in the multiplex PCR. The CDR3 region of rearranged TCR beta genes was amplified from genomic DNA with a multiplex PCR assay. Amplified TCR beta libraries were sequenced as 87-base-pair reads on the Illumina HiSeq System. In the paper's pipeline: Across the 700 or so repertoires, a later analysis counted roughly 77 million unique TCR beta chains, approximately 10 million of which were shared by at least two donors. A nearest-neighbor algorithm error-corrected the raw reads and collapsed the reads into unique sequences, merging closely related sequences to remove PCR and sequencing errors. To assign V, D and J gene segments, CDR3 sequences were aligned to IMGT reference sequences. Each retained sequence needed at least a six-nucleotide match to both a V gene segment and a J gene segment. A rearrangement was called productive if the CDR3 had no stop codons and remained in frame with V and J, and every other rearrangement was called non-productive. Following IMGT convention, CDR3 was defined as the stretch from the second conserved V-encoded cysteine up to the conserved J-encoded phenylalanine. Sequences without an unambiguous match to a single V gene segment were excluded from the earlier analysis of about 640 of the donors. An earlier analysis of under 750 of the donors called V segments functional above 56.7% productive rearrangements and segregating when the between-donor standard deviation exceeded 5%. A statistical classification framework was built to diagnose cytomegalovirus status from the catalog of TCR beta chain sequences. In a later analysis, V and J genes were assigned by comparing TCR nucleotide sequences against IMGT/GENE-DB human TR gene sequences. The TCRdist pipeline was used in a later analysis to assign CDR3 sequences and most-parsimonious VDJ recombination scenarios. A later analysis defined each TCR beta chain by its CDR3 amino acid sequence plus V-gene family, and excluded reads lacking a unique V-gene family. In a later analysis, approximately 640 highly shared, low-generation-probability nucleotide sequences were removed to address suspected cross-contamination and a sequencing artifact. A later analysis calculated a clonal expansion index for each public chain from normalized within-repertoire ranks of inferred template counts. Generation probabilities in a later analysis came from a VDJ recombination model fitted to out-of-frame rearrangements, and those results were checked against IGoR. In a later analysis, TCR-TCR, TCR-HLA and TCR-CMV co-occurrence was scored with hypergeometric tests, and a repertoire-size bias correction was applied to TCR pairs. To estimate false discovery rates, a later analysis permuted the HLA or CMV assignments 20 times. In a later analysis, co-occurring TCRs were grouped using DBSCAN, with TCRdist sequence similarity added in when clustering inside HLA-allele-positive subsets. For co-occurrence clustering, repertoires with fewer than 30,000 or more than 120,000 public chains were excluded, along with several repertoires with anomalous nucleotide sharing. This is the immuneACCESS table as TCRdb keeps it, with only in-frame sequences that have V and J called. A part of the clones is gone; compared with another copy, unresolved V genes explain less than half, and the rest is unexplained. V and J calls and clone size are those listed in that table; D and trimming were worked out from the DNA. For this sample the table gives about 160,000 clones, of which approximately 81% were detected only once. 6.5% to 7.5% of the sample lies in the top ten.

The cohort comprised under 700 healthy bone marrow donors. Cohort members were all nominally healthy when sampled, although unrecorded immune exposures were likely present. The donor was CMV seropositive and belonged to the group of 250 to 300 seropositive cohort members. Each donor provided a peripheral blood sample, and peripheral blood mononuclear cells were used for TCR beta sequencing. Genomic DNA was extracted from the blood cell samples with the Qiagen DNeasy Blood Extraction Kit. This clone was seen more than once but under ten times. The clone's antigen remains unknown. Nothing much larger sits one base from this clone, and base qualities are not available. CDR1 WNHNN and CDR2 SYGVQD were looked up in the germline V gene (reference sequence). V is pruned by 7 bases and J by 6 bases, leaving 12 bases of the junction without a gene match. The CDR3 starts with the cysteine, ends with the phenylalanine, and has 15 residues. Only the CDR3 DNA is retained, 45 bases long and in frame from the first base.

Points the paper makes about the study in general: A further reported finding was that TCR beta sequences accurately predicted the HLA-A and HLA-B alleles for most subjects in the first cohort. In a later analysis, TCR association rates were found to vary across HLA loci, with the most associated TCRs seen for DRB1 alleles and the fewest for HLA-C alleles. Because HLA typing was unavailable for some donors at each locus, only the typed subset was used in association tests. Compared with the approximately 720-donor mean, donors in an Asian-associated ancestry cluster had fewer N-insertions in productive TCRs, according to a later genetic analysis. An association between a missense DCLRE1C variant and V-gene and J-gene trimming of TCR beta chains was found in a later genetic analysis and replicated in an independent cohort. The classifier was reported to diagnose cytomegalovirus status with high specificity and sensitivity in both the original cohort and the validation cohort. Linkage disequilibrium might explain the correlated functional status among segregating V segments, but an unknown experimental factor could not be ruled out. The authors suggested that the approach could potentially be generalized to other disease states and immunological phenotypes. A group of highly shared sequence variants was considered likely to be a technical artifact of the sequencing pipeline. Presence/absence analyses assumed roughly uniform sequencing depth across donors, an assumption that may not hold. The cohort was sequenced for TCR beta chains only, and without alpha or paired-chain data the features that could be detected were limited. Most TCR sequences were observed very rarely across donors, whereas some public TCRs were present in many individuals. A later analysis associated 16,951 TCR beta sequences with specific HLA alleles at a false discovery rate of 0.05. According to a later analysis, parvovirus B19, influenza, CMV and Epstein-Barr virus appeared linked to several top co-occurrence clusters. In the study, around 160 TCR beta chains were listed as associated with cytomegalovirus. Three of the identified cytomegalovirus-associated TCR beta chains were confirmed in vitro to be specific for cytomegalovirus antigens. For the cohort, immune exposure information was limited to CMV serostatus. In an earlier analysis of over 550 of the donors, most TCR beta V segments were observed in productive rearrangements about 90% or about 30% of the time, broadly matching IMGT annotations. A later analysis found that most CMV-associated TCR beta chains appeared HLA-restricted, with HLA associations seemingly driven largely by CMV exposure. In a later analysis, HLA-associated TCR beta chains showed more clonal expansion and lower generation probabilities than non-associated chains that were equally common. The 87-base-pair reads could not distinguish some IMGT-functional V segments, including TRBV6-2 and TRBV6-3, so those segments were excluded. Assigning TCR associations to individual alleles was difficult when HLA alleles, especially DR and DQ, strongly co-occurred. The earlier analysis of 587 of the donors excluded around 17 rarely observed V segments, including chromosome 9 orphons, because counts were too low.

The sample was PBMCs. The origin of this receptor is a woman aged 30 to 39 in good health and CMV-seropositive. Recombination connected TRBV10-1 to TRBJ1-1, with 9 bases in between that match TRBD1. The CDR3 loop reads CASTFPGQGKAEAFF. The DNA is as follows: TGCGCCAGCACCTTCCCGGGACAGGGTAAGGCTGAAGCTTTCTTT.